These T cell receptor beta chains were read from a single sample in a study of Ad26.COV2.S vaccination and SARS-CoV-2 variants. The protocol was immunoSEQ multiplex PCR, while the TCRdb copy is restricted to in-frame clones and leaves out a portion. Of 350,000 to 500,000 clones listed, about nine tenths are singletons. Sequenced material: peripheral blood, taken in a trial of Ad26.COV2.S vaccine versus placebo. The receptors derive from a person between 18 and 59 years old who received the Ad26.COV2.S COVID-19 vaccine or a placebo. CDR3s include the opening cysteine and the closing phenylalanine or tryptophan. The order of the fields is J gene, V gene, clone size, D gene, CDR3 DNA, CDR3 protein. A D gene is named only where the DNA matches it firmly. Size is omitted from some rows. Given values are once, few, many or a class for expanded clones.

>TRBJ1-2|TRBV4-2|once|TRBD1
TGTGCCAGCAGCCAAGATTGGACAGGGGGCCGGGGCTACACCTTC
CASSQDWTGGRGYTF
>TRBJ1-4|TRBV7-9|.|.
TGTGCCAGCAGAGGAAGGGGGGTGACTAATGAAAAACTGTTTTTT
CASRGRGVTNEKLFF
>TRBJ2-3|TRBV28|.|TRBD1
TGTGCCAGCAGCTTACCCGGGACAGGCACAGATACGCAGTATTTT
CASSLPGTGTDTQYF
>TRBJ2-7|TRBV27|.|TRBD2
TGTGCCAGCAGCGGACTAGCGAGCTCCTACGAGCAGTACTTC
CASSGLASSYEQYF
>TRBJ1-3|TRBV3-1/TRBV3-2|.|.
TGTGCCAGCAGACCAAGACCGGGGTTTGGAAACACCATATATTTT
CASRPRPGFGNTIYF
>TRBJ2-7|TRBV11-2|once|.
TGTGCCAGCAGCTTCGTGAGGGGGGGTGAGCAGTACTTC
CASSFVRGGEQYF
>TRBJ2-3|TRBV7-3|.|TRBD2
TGTGCCAGCAGCTCAAAGGGCCTAGCGGGTTTAGATACGCAGTATTTT
CASSSKGLAGLDTQYF
>TRBJ2-5|TRBV5-5|.|.
TGTGCCAGCAGCTTGGATGGAGGAGGAAGGGAGACCCAGTACTTC
CASSLDGGGRETQYF
>TRBJ2-3|TRBV15|.|.
TGTGCCACCAGCGCGGGACAGCCAGATACGCAGTATTTT
CATSAGQPDTQYF
>TRBJ1-2|TRBV7-2|.|TRBD1
TGTGCCAGCAGCTTATCCCACCTACAGGGGAATTATGGCTACACCTTC
CASSLSHLQGNYGYTF
>TRBJ2-5|TRBV27|.|.
TGTGCCAGCGCGCTTTTGATGCGTGCTGGTTTGCAAGAGACCCAGTACTTC
CASALLMRAGLQETQYF
>TRBJ2-6|TRBV5-1|.|.
TGCGCCAGCAGCTTGGTCCAGAGCTCTGGGGCCAACGTCCTGACTTTC
CASSLVQSSGANVLTF
>TRBJ1-5|TRBV30|.|.
TGTGCCTGGAGTGTGGGACACAACAATCAGCCCCAGCATTTT
CAWSVGHNNQPQHF
>TRBJ2-7|TRBV10-3|.|.
TGTGCCATCAGTGAGTTGGCAGGGCCCTACGAGCAGTACTTC
CAISELAGPYEQYF
>TRBJ1-2|TRBV6-5|.|TRBD1
TGTGCCAGCAGCCTTGGGACAGCGGCCTATGGCTACACCTTC
CASSLGTAAYGYTF
>TRBJ2-7|TRBV11-2|.|TRBD2
TGTGCCAGCAGCCCACCGGGACTAGCGTCCTCCTACGAGCAGTACTTC
CASSPPGLASSYEQYF
>TRBJ2-7|TRBV28|.|.
TGTGCCAGCACCCTGGGTGAGGCGCGGAACGAGCAGTACTTC
CASTLGEARNEQYF
>TRBJ2-1|TRBV27|.|.
TGTGCCAGCAGTTTTTGGACCGCGACTGATTCCTACAATGAGCAGTTCTTC
CASSFWTATDSYNEQFF
>TRBJ2-7|TRBV12-3/TRBV12-4|.|.
TGTGCCAGCAGTCCGCGACAGGCCGACGAGCAGTACTTC
CASSPRQADEQYF
>TRBJ2-7|TRBV2|.|TRBD2
TGTGCCAGCAGCTATTCTGGACTAGCGGGAGTGGGGGAGCAGTACTTC
CASSYSGLAGVGEQYF
>TRBJ2-7|TRBV28|.|TRBD2
TGTGCCAGCAGTTCTCAACTAGCGGGAGTCTACGAGCAGTACTTC
CASSSQLAGVYEQYF
>TRBJ2-7|TRBV18|.|TRBD2
TGTGCCAGCTCCCTCGGACTAGCGGGAGGCTACGAGCAGTACTTC
CASSLGLAGGYEQYF
>TRBJ2-3|TRBV6-2/TRBV6-3|.|TRBD1
TGTGCCAGCAGTTACGGACAGGGGATGACAGATACGCAGTATTTT
CASSYGQGMTDTQYF
>TRBJ1-2|TRBV11-2|.|.
TGTGCCAGCAGCTTAGGGGCGAACTATGGCTACACCTTC
CASSLGANYGYTF
>TRBJ2-3|TRBV2|.|.
TGTGCCAGCAGTGAAAACCCCCTCACAGATACGCAGTATTTT
CASSENPLTDTQYF
>TRBJ2-3|TRBV7-2|.|TRBD1
TGTGCCAGCAGCCCAGGGGGTCAAGATACGCAGTATTTT
CASSPGGQDTQYF
>TRBJ2-4|TRBV4-2|.|TRBD2
TGTGCCAGCAGCCAACTTACCAGCGGGAGTCGGGGGAAAAACATTCAGTACTTC
CASSQLTSGSRGKNIQYF
>TRBJ2-1|TRBV4-2|.|TRBD2
TGTGCCAGCAGCCACGCCCGCGGTTCCAGCGGGAGTTTCGATGAGCAGTTCTTC
CASSHARGSSGSFDEQFF
>TRBJ2-7|TRBV19|.|TRBD2
TGTGCCAGCAGGACTAGCGGGACCCCCTACGAGCAGTACTTC
CASRTSGTPYEQYF
>TRBJ2-7|TRBV7-6|.|.
TGTGCCAGCAGCTCCGGAGGCGAGCAGTACTTC
CASSSGGEQYF
>TRBJ2-5|TRBV7-9|.|.
TGTGCCAGCAGCTTAGGGGCGGGGATAAAAGAGACCCAGTACTTC
CASSLGAGIKETQYF